The 20 T cell receptor beta chains in this list originate from one sample, sequenced in a study of Graves' ophthalmopathy and Graves' hyperthyroidism. The sequenced template was RNA, covering the TCR beta CDR3 region. HTBI primers served in a first-round RT-PCR, which a second-round multiplex PCR followed. In TCRdb, the multiplex PCR reads were re-called with MiXCR into one record per CDR3 protein. The sample records under 800,000 distinct CDR3 sequences, 22% being singletons. Material: peripheral blood. The receptor source for this set is a woman aged 18-29 years with stable Graves' hyperthyroidism. Some clones in this sample may be carry-over from other donors' samples.

In DNA form, the CDR3 reads TGTGCCAGCAGGTCCACAGGGGGCGGTGAAGCTTTCTTT. Translation gives CASRSTGGGEAFF. V gene TRBV6-1 combines with J gene TRBJ1-1; 9 bases are a match to TRBD1. The germline CDR1 and CDR2 sequences are MNHNS and SASEGT. This CDR3 has 13 amino acids. Trimming at V came to 6 bases and at J to 7 bases, leaving 6 bases not matched to a gene.

This clonotype was picked up many times. The chain employs TRBV6-5 and TRBJ1-2, with D unresolved. Germline loops: CDR1 MNHEY, CDR2 SVGAGI. Trimming removed 6 bases at V and 1 base at J, with 9 bases between. The CDR3 spans 13 residues. CDR3: CASRSAGNYGYTF. Here the CDR3 DNA reads TGTGCCAGCAGGAGTGCGGGTAACTATGGCTACACCTTC.

The chain has TRBV6-5 and TRBJ1-6; TRBD1 is a possible D gene (6 bases). The V and J ends lost 4 bases and 7 bases respectively, with 11 bases between them. In germline, CDR1 is MNHEY, CDR2 SVGAGI. There are 14 residues in the CDR3. DNA for the CDR3: TGTGCCAGCAGTTGGGGGCAGTGGAATTCACCCCTCCACTTT. Translated: CASSWGQWNSPLHF.

This clonotype appeared a few times. The DNA of the CDR3 is TGTGCCAGCAGTTTTAGCGGGACAGGGGGGTATGGCTACACCTTC. The encoded protein is CASSFSGTGGYGYTF. The chain has TRBV28 and TRBJ1-2; 11 nucleotides match TRBD1. J was trimmed by 5 bases and V by 3 bases; bases with no gene match: 5. There are 15 residues in the CDR3. Per the germline V gene, CDR1 is MDHEN and CDR2 is SYDVKM.

This clonotype was detected ten times or more. The rearrangement joins TRBV28 to TRBJ2-7, with a tentative D call TRBD1 (6 bases). With 5 bases removed from V and 11 bases from J, the gap between germline ends came to 16 bases. The CDR3 covers 12 residues. Germline lookup yields CDR1 MDHEN and CDR2 SYDVKM. Here the CDR3 reads CASSNRDTTKYF. The CDR3 nucleotides are TGTGCCAGCAGTAACCGGGACACGACTAAGTACTTC.

This clonotype was observed a handful of times. The chain uses TRBV9 and TRBJ1-5; the D is unclear. Germline CDR1 and CDR2: SGDLS and YYNGEE. The CDR3 extends over 15 amino acids. V was pared by 0 bases and J by 5 bases, with 12 bases between. This CDR3 reads CASSVGGRMDQPQHF. In DNA, the CDR3 is TGTGCCAGCAGCGTAGGAGGGAGGATGGATCAGCCCCAGCATTTT. Filled out from reference TRBV9 and TRBJ1-5, the complete variable domain reads DSGVTQTPKHLITATGQRVTLRCSPRSGDLSVYWYQQSLDQGLQFLIQYYNGEERAKGNILERFSAQQFPDLHSELNLSSLELGDSALYFCASSVGGRMDQPQHFGDGTRLSIL.

This clonotype was seen repeatedly, ten times or more. The chain employs TRBV2 and TRBJ1-1, with a weak D call TRBD1 (6 bases). The ends were cut back, 6 bases at V and 6 bases at J, with 17 bases in the middle. The CDR3 spans 14 residues. Germline CDR1 and CDR2: SNHLY and FYNNEI. The CDR3 DNA reads as TGTGCCAGCAGCGGCACAGGGAGGGGAGCTGAAGCTTTCTTT. Amino acid sequence: CASSGTGRGAEAFF.

This clonotype was counted a single time. The junction differs from germline at one of its ends, possibly a read error. The V gene is TRBV20-1, the J gene TRBJ1-2; a weak D match, TRBD1 (5 bases). Germline values: CDR1 DFQATT, CDR2 SNEGSKA (reference sequence). This CDR3 comprises 14 residues. CDR3 sequence reads: CGAREGTGDYGYTF. CDR3 coding DNA: TGCGGTGCTAGAGAGGGTACGGGGGACTATGGCTACACCTTC.

This clonotype was seen a handful of times. This rearrangement joins TRBV12-3 or TRBV12-4 to TRBJ1-5; D gene uncertain. Between the trimmed V and J ends, which lost 5 bases and 1 base, there was a span of 18 bases. CDR3 length: 17 amino acids. CDR3 bases: TGTGCCAGCAGTCCCCCGCTTGACGGCCCGAGCAATCAGCCCCAGCATTTT. Protein product: CASSPPLDGPSNQPQHF.

As concerns this clonotype: Possible read error: a much larger clone is one base away. The gene calls are TRBV2 and TRBJ1-2; 7 nucleotides match TRBD1. The CDR3 has 14 amino acids. Trimming removed 7 bases from V and 7 bases from J; junction bases left unmatched: 12. CDR1 and CDR2 (germline): SNHLY, FYNNEI. The CDR3 here is CASISGTDSCGYTF. CDR3 bases: TGTGCCAGCATATCCGGGACAGATTCCTGTGGCTACACCTTC.

This clonotype was detected a few times. The chain has TRBV29-1 and TRBJ2-2; D is ambiguous. The germline CDR1 and CDR2 sequences are SQVTM and ANQGSEA. V was trimmed by 7 bases and J by 3 bases, leaving 9 bases between them. The length of the CDR3 is 12 residues. The CDR3 spells CSAARYTGELFF. The CDR3 DNA follows: TGCAGCGCCGCGAGGTACACCGGGGAGCTGTTTTTT.

A single count supports this clonotype. At one of its ends the junction is not consistent with the germline gene, which may arise from a read error. The rearrangement joins TRBV6-2 or TRBV6-3 to TRBJ2-7, with D hard to call. The CDR3 length is 12 residues. Germline V gives CDR1 MNHEY, CDR2 SVGEGT. The CDR3 reads CASSHREEVRCF. In DNA form, the CDR3 reads TGTGCCAGCAGCCACAGAGAGGAAGTAAGATGCTTC.

This clonotype was observed many times. The V and J genes are TRBV7-9 and TRBJ2-7, with D uncertain. Trimming removed 1 base at V and 9 bases at J, with 10 bases between. This CDR3 region has 12 residues. Germline V gives CDR1 SEHNR, CDR2 FQNEAQ (reference sequence). CDR3 sequence (DNA): TGTGCCAGCAGCTTAGACGGTCCCGTGCAGTACTTC. Its translation is CASSLDGPVQYF. The full variable domain, with the rest looked up from reference TRBV7-9 and TRBJ2-7, is DTGVSQNPRHKITKRGQNVTFRCDPISEHNRLYWYRQTLGQGPEFLTYFQNEAQLEKSRLLSDRFSAERPKGSFSTLEIQRTEQGDSAMYLCASSLDGPVQYFGPGTRLTVT.

The chain recombines TRBV6-2 or TRBV6-3 with TRBJ2-7; 7 bases agree with TRBD1. V lost 8 bases and J lost 2; bases outside the gene matches: 9. CDR3 length: 14 amino acids. The germline gives CDR1 MNHEY, CDR2 SVGEGT. Here the CDR3 reads CASGETGLTYEQYF. The CDR3 DNA reads as TGTGCCAGCGGCGAGACAGGGTTGACCTACGAGCAGTACTTC.

The J gene is TRBJ1-2, the V gene TRBV12-3 or TRBV12-4; 7 bases align to TRBD1. V gave up 6 bases and J gave up 5 bases; unmatched junction bases: 9. The CDR3 extends over 14 amino acids. DNA of the CDR3: TGTGCCAGCAGCCCGGACAGGATTTTTTATGGCTACACCTTC. Translated, it gives CASSPDRIFYGYTF.

The chain links TRBV15 to TRBJ2-7, with TRBD1 identical over 9 bases. Germline V lookup: CDR1 LNHNV, CDR2 YYDKDF (reference sequence). Trimming at V came to 1 base and at J to 0 bases, leaving 4 bases not matched to a gene. The CDR3 extends over 16 amino acids. CDR3 coding DNA: TGTGCCACCAGCAGAGCGGGGGGACAGGGCTCCTACGAGCAGTACTTC. Its translation: CATSRAGGQGSYEQYF.

This clonotype was counted many times. The CDR3 region has the DNA TGTGCCACCGTGACCGACAGGGGAAACACTGAAGCTTTCTTT. Translating gives CATVTDRGNTEAFF. This chain uses TRBV12-3 or TRBV12-4 with TRBJ1-1; 8 bases are a match to TRBD1. The V gene end was trimmed by 10 bases and the J gene end by 2 bases; junction bases not matched to a gene: 9. The CDR3 totals 14 residues.

This clonotype was observed many times. The rearrangement joins TRBV19 to TRBJ1-2, with D uncertain. Trimming took off 6 bases at V and 2 bases at J, with 13 bases between the two ends. Germline V lookup: CDR1 LNHDA, CDR2 SQIVND (reference sequence). The CDR3 length is 14 residues. CDR3 region: CASSMHQGNYGYTF. Here the CDR3 DNA reads TGTGCCAGTAGCATGCATCAAGGGAACTATGGCTACACCTTC.

There are many counts of this clonotype. The chain recombines TRBV30 with TRBJ2-7, with TRBD1 matching 12 bases. Germline CDR1 is GTSNPN and CDR2 is SVGIG (reference sequence). After removal of 8 bases from V and 6 bases from J, the junction contained 8 bases not matched to a gene. The CDR3 is made up of 13 amino acids. CDR3 nucleotides: TGTGCCCAGACCCGGGACAGGGGGCGCGAGCAGTACTTC. Its translation: CAQTRDRGREQYF.

With regard to this clonotype: A much more abundant neighbour one base away suggests this may be a read error. The chain recombines TRBV19 with TRBJ2-5; no firm D call. CDR3 size: 12 residues. Germline V gene sequence: CDR1 LNHDA, CDR2 SQIVND (reference sequence). V dropped 9 bases and J dropped 4 bases, with 12 bases sitting between them. The CDR3 bases are TGTGCCAGCTCGGAGTGGACAGAGACCCAGTACTTC. Translated: CASSEWTETQYF.